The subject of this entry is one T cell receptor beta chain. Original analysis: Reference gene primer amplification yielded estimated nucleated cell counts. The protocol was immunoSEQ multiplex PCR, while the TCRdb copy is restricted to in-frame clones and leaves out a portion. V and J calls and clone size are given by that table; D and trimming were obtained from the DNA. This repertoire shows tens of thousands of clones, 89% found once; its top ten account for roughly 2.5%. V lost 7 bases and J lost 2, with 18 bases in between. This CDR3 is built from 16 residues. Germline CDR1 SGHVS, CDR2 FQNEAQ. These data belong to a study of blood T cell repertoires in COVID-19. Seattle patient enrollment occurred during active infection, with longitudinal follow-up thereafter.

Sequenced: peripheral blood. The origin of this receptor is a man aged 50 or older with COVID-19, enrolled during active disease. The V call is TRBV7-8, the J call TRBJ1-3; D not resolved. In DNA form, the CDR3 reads TGTGCCAGCACCCAATATCGGGAGGAGACTGGAAACACCATATATTTT. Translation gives CASTQYREETGNTIYF.